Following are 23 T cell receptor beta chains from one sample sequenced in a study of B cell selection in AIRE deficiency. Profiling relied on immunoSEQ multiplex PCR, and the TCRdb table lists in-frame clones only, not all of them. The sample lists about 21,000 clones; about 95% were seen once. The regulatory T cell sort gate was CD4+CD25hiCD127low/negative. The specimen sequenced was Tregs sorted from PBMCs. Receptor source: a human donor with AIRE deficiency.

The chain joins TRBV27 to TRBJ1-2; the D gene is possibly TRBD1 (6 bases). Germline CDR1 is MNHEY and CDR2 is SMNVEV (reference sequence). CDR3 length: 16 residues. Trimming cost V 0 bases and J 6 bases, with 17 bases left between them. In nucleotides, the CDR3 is TGTGCCAGCAGTTTATCTATGGTCAGGGGAGGGCATGGCTACACCTTC. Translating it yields CASSLSMVRGGHGYTF.

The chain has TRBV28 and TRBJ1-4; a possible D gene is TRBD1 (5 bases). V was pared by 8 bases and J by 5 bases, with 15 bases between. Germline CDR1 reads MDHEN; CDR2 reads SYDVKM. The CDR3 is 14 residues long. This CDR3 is CASSTVGRNEKLFF. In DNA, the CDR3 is TGTGCCAGCTCCACGGTGGGGCGGAATGAAAAACTGTTTTTT.

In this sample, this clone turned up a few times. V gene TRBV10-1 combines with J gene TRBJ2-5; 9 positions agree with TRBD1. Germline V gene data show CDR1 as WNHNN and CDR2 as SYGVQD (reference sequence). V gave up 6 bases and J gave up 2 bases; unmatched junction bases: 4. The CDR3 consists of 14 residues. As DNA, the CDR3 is TGCGCCAGCAGCAGAGGGACAGGGCAAGAGACCCAGTACTTC. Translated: CASSRGTGQETQYF.

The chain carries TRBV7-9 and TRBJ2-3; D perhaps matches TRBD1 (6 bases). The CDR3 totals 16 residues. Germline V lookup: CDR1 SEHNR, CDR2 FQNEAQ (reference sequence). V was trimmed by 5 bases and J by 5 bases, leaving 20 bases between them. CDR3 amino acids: CASSQDLGAVRDTQYF. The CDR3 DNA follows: TGTGCCAGCAGCCAGGACCTGGGGGCAGTCAGAGATACGCAGTATTTT.

In DNA, the CDR3 is TGTGCCAGCAGCTTAAACCGGGGGACCCAGTACTTC. Protein product: CASSLNRGTQYF. The chain recombines TRBV7-3 with TRBJ2-5, with D perhaps TRBD2 (5 bases). V lost 1 base, J lost 7 bases, and 7 bases lay in between. The CDR3 has 12 residues. Germline CDR1 reads SGHTA; CDR2 reads FQGTGA.

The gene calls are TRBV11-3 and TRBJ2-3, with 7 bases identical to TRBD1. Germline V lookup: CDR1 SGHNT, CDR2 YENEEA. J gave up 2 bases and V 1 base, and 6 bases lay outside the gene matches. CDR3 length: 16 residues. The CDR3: CASSLGQGVTTDTQYF. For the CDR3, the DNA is TGTGCCAGCAGCTTAGGGCAGGGGGTAACCACAGATACGCAGTATTTT.

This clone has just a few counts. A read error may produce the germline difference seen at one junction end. The CDR3 protein is CASSTPVGPKGF. CDR3 nucleotides: TGTGCCAGCAGCACCCCCGTGGGACCGAAGGGATTC. The chain employs TRBV28 and TRBJ2-7; D is possibly TRBD1 or TRBD2 (5 bases each). The CDR3 is 12 residues long. CDR1 is MDHEN, CDR2 SYDVKM, per germline.

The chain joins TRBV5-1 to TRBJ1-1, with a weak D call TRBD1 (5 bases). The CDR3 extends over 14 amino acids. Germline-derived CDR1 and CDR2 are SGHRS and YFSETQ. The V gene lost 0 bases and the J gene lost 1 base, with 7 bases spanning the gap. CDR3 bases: TGCGCCAGCAGCTTGGGGACACGGAACACTGAAGCTTTCTTT. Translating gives CASSLGTRNTEAFF.

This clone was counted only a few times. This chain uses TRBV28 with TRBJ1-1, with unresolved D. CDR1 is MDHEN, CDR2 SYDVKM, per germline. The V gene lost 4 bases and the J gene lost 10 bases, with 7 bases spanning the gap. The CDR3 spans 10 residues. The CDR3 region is CASSSQRAFF. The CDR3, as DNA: TGTGCCAGCAGTTCCCAACGAGCTTTCTTT.

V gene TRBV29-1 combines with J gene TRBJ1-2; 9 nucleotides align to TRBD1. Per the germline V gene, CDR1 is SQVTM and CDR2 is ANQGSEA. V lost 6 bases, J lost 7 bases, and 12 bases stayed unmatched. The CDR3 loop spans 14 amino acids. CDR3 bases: TGCAGCGTGGCCCGGGGACAGGGCGGTGGTGGCTACACCTTC. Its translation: CSVARGQGGGGYTF.

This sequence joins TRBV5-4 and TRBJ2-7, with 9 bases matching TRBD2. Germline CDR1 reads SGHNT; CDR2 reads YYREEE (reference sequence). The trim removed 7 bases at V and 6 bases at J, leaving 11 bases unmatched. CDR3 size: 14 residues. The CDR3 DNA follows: TGTGCCAGCGGATTAGCGGGAGCCCTCATCGAGCAGTACTTC. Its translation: CASGLAGALIEQYF.

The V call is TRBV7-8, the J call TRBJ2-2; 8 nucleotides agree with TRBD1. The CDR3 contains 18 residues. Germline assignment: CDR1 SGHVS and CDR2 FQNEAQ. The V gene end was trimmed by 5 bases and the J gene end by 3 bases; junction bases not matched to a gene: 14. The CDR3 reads CASSQRDRRAWDTGELFF. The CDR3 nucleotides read TGTGCCAGCAGCCAGAGGGACAGGCGGGCCTGGGACACCGGGGAGCTGTTTTTT.

The CDR3 DNA is TGCGCCAGCAGCTTGGGACAGGGAGCCTTCGGGATCTACGAGCAGTACTTC. It translates to CASSLGQGAFGIYEQYF. The rearrangement links TRBV5-1 to TRBJ2-7; 7 nucleotides align to TRBD1. This CDR3 contains 17 residues. The germline V gene encodes CDR1 SGHRS and CDR2 YFSETQ. The trim removed 0 bases at V and 3 bases at J, leaving 12 bases unmatched.

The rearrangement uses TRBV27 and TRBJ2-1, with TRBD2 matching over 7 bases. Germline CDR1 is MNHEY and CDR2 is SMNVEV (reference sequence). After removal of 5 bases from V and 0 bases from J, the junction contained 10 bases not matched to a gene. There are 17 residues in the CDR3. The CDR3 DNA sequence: TGTGCCAGCAGTGCAAAACTAGCGTCTAGCTCCTACAATGAGCAGTTCTTC. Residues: CASSAKLASSSYNEQFF.

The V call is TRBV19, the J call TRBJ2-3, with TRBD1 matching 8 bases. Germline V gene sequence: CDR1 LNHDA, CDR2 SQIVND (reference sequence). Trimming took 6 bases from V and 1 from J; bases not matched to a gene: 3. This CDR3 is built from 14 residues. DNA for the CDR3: TGTGCCAGTAGCTGGGGACAGGGCACAGATACGCAGTATTTT. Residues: CASSWGQGTDTQYF.

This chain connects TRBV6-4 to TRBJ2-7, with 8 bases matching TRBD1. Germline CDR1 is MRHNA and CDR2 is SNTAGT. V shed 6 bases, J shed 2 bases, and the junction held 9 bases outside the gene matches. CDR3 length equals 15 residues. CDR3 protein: CASRDRDSWAYEQYF. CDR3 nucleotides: TGTGCCAGCAGGGACAGGGATTCCTGGGCCTACGAGCAGTACTTC.

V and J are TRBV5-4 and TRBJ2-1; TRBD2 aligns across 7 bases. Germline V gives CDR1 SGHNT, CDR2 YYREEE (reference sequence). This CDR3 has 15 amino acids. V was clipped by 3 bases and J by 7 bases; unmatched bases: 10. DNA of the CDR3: TGTGCCAGCAGCTCGAGGCGGGAGTGGGTTAATGAGCAGTTCTTC. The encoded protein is CASSSRREWVNEQFF.

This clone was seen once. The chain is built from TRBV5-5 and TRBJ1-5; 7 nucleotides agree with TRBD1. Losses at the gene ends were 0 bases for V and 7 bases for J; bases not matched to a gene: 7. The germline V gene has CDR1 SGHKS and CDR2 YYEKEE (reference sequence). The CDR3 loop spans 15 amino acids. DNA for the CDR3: TGTGCCAGCAGCTTGGGACAGGGCCGGAGGCAGCCCCAGCATTTT. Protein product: CASSLGQGRRQPQHF.

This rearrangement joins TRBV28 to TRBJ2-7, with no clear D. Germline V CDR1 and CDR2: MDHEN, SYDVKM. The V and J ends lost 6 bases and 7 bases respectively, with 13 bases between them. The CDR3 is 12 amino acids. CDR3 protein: CASRPRSEEQYF. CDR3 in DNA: TGTGCCAGCAGACCCAGGTCCGAGGAGCAGTACTTC.

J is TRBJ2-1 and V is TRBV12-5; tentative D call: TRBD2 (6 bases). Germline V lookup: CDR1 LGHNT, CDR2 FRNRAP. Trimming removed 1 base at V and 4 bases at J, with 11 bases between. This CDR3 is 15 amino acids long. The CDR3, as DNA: TGTGCTAGTGGTTTGGGGGTGGCGGGGTACAATGAGCAGTTCTTC. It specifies CASGLGVAGYNEQFF.

CDR3 DNA sequence: TGTGCCTGGAGTGTACGTTTTAGGGCGAACACCGGGGAGCTGTTTTTT. Its protein is CAWSVRFRANTGELFF. The chain joins TRBV30 to TRBJ2-2, with D uncertain. V shed 0 bases and J shed 0 bases, with 11 bases lying between them. CDR1 is GTSNPN and CDR2 is SVGIG in the germline V gene (reference sequence). The CDR3 is 16 amino acids. Full variable domain (remainder filled in from reference TRBV30 and TRBJ2-2): SQTIHQWPATLVQPVGSPLSLECTVEGTSNPNLYWYRQAAGRGLQLLFYSVGIGQISSEVPQNLSASRPQDRQFILSSKKLLLSDSGFYLCAWSVRFRANTGELFFGEGSRLTVL.

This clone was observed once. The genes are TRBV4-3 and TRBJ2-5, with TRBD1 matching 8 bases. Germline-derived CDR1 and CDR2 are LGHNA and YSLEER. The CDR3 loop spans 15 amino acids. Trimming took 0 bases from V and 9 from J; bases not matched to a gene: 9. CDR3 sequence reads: CASSQENRGFQAQYF. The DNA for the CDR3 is TGCGCCAGCAGCCAAGAGAACAGGGGGTTTCAGGCCCAGTACTTC.

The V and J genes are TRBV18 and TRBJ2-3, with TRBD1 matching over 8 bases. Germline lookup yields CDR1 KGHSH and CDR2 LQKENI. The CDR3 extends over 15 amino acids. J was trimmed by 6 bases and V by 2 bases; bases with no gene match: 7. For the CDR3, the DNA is TGTGCCAGCTCACCAGGACAGGGAATCGGGGATACGCAGTATTTT. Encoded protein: CASSPGQGIGDTQYF.